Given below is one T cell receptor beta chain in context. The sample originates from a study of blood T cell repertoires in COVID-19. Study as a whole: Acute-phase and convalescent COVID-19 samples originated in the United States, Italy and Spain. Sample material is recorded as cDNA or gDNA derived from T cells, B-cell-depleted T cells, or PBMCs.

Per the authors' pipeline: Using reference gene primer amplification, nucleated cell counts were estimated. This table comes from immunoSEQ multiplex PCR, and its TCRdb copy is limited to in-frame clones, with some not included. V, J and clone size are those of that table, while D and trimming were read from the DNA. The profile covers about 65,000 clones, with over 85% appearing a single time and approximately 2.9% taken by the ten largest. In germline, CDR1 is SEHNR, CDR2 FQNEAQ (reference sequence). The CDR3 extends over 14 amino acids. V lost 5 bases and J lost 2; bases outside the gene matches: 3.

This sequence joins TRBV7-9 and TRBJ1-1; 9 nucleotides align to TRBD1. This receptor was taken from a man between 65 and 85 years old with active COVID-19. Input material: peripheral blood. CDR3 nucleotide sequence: TGTGCCAGCAGCCGGACAGGGGCTAACACTGAAGCTTTCTTT. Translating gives CASSRTGANTEAFF.